The 26 T cell receptor beta chains below all came from one sample that was sequenced in a study of early T cells in non-severe SARS-CoV-2 infection. TCRdb re-derived calls from the 5' RACE reads in MiXCR, one entry per CDR3 protein. The sample holds about 64,000 distinct CDR3 sequences; over 9.5% are singletons and the top ten take over 1.3%. Material: whole blood, obtained at baseline. These TCRs come from an adult who was a healthcare worker with PCR-confirmed SARS-CoV-2 infection or an uninfected control (not recorded which).

This clonotype has more than one count but fewer than ten. The chain couples TRBV19 to TRBJ1-5; 8 positions match TRBD1. Germline lookup yields CDR1 LNHDA and CDR2 SQIVND (reference sequence). With 4 bases clipped from V and 5 bases from J, the junction kept 7 bases outside the gene matches. The CDR3 has 15 amino acids. The chain's CDR3 is CASSSSQGGYQPQHF. In DNA form, the CDR3 reads TGTGCCAGTAGTAGTTCACAGGGGGGTTATCAGCCCCAGCATTTT. Full variable domain (outside the CDR3, taken from reference TRBV19 and TRBJ1-5): DGGITQSPKYLFRKEGQNVTLSCEQNLNHDAMYWYRQDPGQGLRLIYYSQIVNDFQKGDIAEGYSVSREKKESFPLTVTSAQKNPTAFYLCASSSSQGGYQPQHFGDGTRLSIL.

The genes are TRBV28 and TRBJ2-5; D gene ambiguous. Germline CDR1 reads MDHEN; CDR2 reads SYDVKM. The CDR3 loop spans 15 amino acids. V lost 3 bases and J 5 bases, leaving 16 bases between the germline ends. The CDR3 DNA reads TGTGCCAGCAGTTTTATGAAGTCCTTGGGGGAGACCCAGTACTTC. It specifies CASSFMKSLGETQYF.

This clonotype turned up a few times. The rearrangement links TRBV19 to TRBJ2-3; D is unclear. Trimming shortened V by 2 bases and J by 0 bases, and 6 bases separated the two germline ends. The length of the CDR3 is 14 residues. The germline CDR1 and CDR2 sequences are LNHDA and SQIVND (reference sequence). The CDR3 DNA reads TGTGCCAGTAGTATACGGCACAGCACAGATACGCAGTATTTT. As protein: CASSIRHSTDTQYF.

This clonotype was found many times. This chain connects TRBV6-5 to TRBJ2-5, with 8 nucleotides matching TRBD1. J gave up 5 bases and V 4 bases, and 9 bases lay outside the gene matches. The germline CDR1 and CDR2 sequences are MNHEY and SVGAGI. The CDR3 is made up of 15 amino acids. CDR3 protein: CASSFNQGARETQYF. Written as DNA, the CDR3 is TGTGCCAGCAGTTTCAACCAGGGGGCGCGGGAGACCCAGTACTTC.

This clonotype was seen only a few times. This chain joins TRBV5-6 and TRBJ2-1; D gene ambiguous. CDR1 and CDR2 from the germline V gene are SGHDT and YYEEEE. This CDR3 region has 14 residues. V was clipped by 0 bases and J by 8 bases, with 12 bases between them. CDR3 sequence reads: CASSLGLGNHEQFF. CDR3 DNA: TGTGCCAGCAGCTTGGGTTTGGGAAACCATGAGCAGTTCTTC.

This clonotype was seen more than once but under ten times. The genes are TRBV6-5 and TRBJ2-1; unclear D gene. The CDR3 covers 13 residues. Germline V gene lookup returns CDR1 MNHEY and CDR2 SVGAGI. The germline V and J ends were trimmed by 7 bases and 3 bases, with 10 bases remaining between them. CDR3 sequence reads: CASKDLDYNEQFF. The CDR3 nucleotides are TGTGCCAGCAAGGATTTAGACTACAATGAGCAGTTCTTC.

This clonotype was detected a few times. The chain carries TRBV7-9 and TRBJ1-4; weak D call: TRBD1 (6 bases). The CDR3 extends over 15 amino acids. The V end lost 5 bases, the J end lost 7 bases, and 17 bases lay between the germline ends. From germline, CDR1 is SEHNR and CDR2 FQNEAQ (reference sequence). Written as DNA, the CDR3 is TGTGCCAGCAGCAAGGGGGAACCTGGCTTTGAAAAACTGTTTTTT. It encodes CASSKGEPGFEKLFF.

The chain uses TRBV20-1 and TRBJ2-7, with a weak D call TRBD1 (5 bases). V lost 6 bases and J 4 bases, leaving 13 bases between the germline ends. The CDR3 length is 12 residues. CDR1 is DFQATT, CDR2 SNEGSKA, per germline (reference sequence). DNA for the CDR3: TGCAGTGCCACGACAGTGTTGTACGAGCAGTACTTC. It encodes CSATTVLYEQYF.

This clonotype was detected a few times. V is TRBV9 and J is TRBJ1-2, with D maybe TRBD1 (5 bases). Trimming shortened V by 3 bases and J by 4 bases, and 16 bases separated the two germline ends. CDR3 length: 15 residues. Germline CDR1 is SGDLS and CDR2 is YYNGEE. DNA of the CDR3: TGTGCCAGCAGCGACGACTGGGCAGGGCGCTATGGCTACACCTTC. Translating it yields CASSDDWAGRYGYTF. Variable domain in full (rest from reference TRBV9 and TRBJ1-2): DSGVTQTPKHLITATGQRVTLRCSPRSGDLSVYWYQQSLDQGLQFLIQYYNGEERAKGNILERFSAQQFPDLHSELNLSSLELGDSALYFCASSDDWAGRYGYTFGSGTRLTVV.

The rearrangement joins TRBV6-2 or TRBV6-3 to TRBJ2-7; D assignment may be TRBD1 or TRBD2 (5 bases each). V was cut by 0 bases and J by 0 bases, with 12 bases left in between. The germline CDR1 and CDR2 sequences are MNHEY and SVGEGT. The CDR3 spans 16 residues. CDR3 sequence: CASSYSGREFSYEQYF. In nucleotides, the CDR3 is TGTGCCAGCAGTTACTCGGGCAGGGAGTTCTCCTACGAGCAGTACTTC.

The chain employs TRBV29-1 and TRBJ1-1; D is ambiguous. The CDR3 is 9 amino acids. Per germline, CDR1 SQVTM and CDR2 ANQGSEA. Deletions cut 3 bases from V and 10 bases from J, with 6 bases between. CDR3 sequence reads: CSVDKAAFF. In DNA form, the CDR3 reads TGCAGCGTTGACAAGGCAGCTTTCTTT.

There are many counts of this clonotype. V is TRBV11-3 and J is TRBJ2-3; the D is unclear. The V and J ends lost 5 bases and 6 bases respectively, with 12 bases between them. CDR1 SGHNT and CDR2 YENEEA come from the germline V gene. This CDR3 has 13 amino acids. The CDR3 reads CASSVGRSDTQYF. Written as DNA, the CDR3 is TGTGCCAGCAGCGTAGGACGGTCGGATACGCAGTATTTT.

This clonotype was detected many times. The CDR3 bases are TGTGCCAGCAGGCCTACAGGGAGAAACACCATATATTTT. Its translation: CASRPTGRNTIYF. This chain joins TRBV2 and TRBJ1-3, with D possibly being TRBD1 (6 bases). Germline V gene data show CDR1 as SNHLY and CDR2 as FYNNEI. CDR3 length: 13 residues. Trimming left V 6 bases short and J 5 bases short, with 11 bases between.

This clonotype was observed a handful of times. This chain uses TRBV6-1 with TRBJ1-1; no definite D call. From germline, CDR1 is MNHNS and CDR2 SASEGT. V was trimmed by 6 bases and J by 5 bases, leaving 13 bases between them. The CDR3 covers 13 residues. CDR3 nucleotide sequence: TGTGCCAGCAGGGTCTCGGGAGGGACTGAAGCTTTCTTT. Its protein is CASRVSGGTEAFF.

In this sample, this clonotype turned up a few times. This chain links TRBV5-1 with TRBJ2-3; 11 bases align to TRBD2. Per the germline V gene, CDR1 is SGHRS and CDR2 is YFSETQ. The CDR3 consists of 18 residues. The ends lost 3 bases at V and 6 bases at J; junction bases unmatched: 15. In nucleotides, the CDR3 is TGCGCCAGCAGCTGGTTCCGACTAGCGGGATTGCGTTACGATACGCAGTATTTT. This translates into CASSWFRLAGLRYDTQYF. The entire variable domain, with the rest obtained from reference TRBV5-1 and TRBJ2-3, is as follows: KAGVTQTPRYLIKTRGQQVTLSCSPISGHRSVSWYQQTPGQGLQFLFEYFSETQRNKGNFPGRFSGRQFSNSRSEMNVSTLELGDSALYLCASSWFRLAGLRYDTQYFGPGTRLTVL.

The sample holds many counts of this clonotype. The V and J genes are TRBV20-1 and TRBJ1-4; 9 bases align to TRBD1. Per the germline V gene, CDR1 is DFQATT and CDR2 is SNEGSKA (reference sequence). V shed 4 bases and J 7 bases; nucleotides not matched to a gene: 7. This CDR3 contains 14 residues. The CDR3 coding sequence is TGCAGTGCTACTCCGGGACAGGGAGGTGAAAAACTGTTTTTT. It yields the protein CSATPGQGGEKLFF.

The chain carries TRBV28 and TRBJ2-3; D not certain. There are 15 residues in the CDR3. Trimming cost V 2 bases and J 4 bases, with 13 bases left between them. Germline V gene lookup returns CDR1 MDHEN and CDR2 SYDVKM. CDR3 sequence: CASSLIKGSADTQYF. The CDR3 nucleotides are TGTGCCAGCAGTTTAATTAAGGGAAGCGCAGATACGCAGTATTTT.

V and J are TRBV7-7 and TRBJ2-3; 7 positions match TRBD2. The CDR3 consists of 15 residues. J was trimmed by 2 bases and V by 5 bases; bases with no gene match: 7. CDR1 and CDR2 from the germline V gene are SSHAT and FNYEAQ (reference sequence). This CDR3 reads CASSLGTTFTDTQYF. CDR3 DNA: TGTGCCAGCAGCCTAGGGACTACCTTCACAGATACGCAGTATTTT.

The sample holds many counts of this clonotype. The rearrangement uses TRBV20-1 and TRBJ1-4; D not resolved. Per the germline V gene, CDR1 is DFQATT and CDR2 is SNEGSKA (reference sequence). The CDR3 has 14 amino acids. Trimming stripped 3 bases from V and 7 bases from J, with 15 bases between. The CDR3 nucleotides are TGCAGTGCTAGCGTTGGAGTTTTGGGTGAAAAACTGTTTTTT. Translating gives CSASVGVLGEKLFF.

This clonotype was seen ten or more times. In nucleotides, the CDR3 is TGTGCCAGCTCACCTAACACTGAAGCTTTCTTT. Amino acids: CASSPNTEAFF. The chain links TRBV28 to TRBJ1-1; D gene ambiguous. V dropped 8 bases and J dropped 2 bases, with 6 bases sitting between them. From germline, CDR1 is MDHEN and CDR2 SYDVKM. The CDR3 consists of 11 residues. Full variable domain (outside the CDR3, taken from reference TRBV28 and TRBJ1-1): DVKVTQSSRYLVKRTGEKVFLECVQDMDHENMFWYRQDPGLGLRLIYFSYDVKMKEKGDIPEGYSVSREKKERFSLILESASTNQTSMYLCASSPNTEAFFGQGTRLTVV.

This clonotype was seen many times. This chain joins TRBV6-4 and TRBJ2-1; 7 bases map to TRBD1. Germline CDR1 reads MRHNA; CDR2 reads SNTAGT. This CDR3 is 13 amino acids long. The ends lost 8 bases at V and 6 bases at J; junction bases unmatched: 7. The CDR3 protein is CASSGTDRNEQFF. The CDR3 region has the DNA TGTGCCAGCTCGGGGACAGATCGCAATGAGCAGTTCTTC.

The chain employs TRBV15 and TRBJ2-1, with 8 bases lining up with TRBD2. The germline CDR1 and CDR2 sequences are LNHNV and YYDKDF (reference sequence). The CDR3 runs 15 residues. Losses at the gene ends were 3 bases for V and 2 bases for J; bases not matched to a gene: 3. The CDR3 region is CATSRDSGTYNEQFF. DNA for the CDR3: TGTGCCACCAGCAGGGATAGCGGGACCTACAATGAGCAGTTCTTC.

This clonotype turned up a few times. The chain links TRBV5-1 to TRBJ2-5; maybe TRBD2 (5 bases). There are 15 residues in the CDR3. Trimming took off 2 bases at V and 1 base at J, with 12 bases between the two ends. From germline, CDR1 is SGHRS and CDR2 YFSETQ. The CDR3 DNA sequence: TGCGCCAGCAGCTTAAGCGGAGACCCCCAAGAGACCCAGTACTTC. It translates to CASSLSGDPQETQYF.

A few counts support this clonotype. The V and J genes are TRBV9 and TRBJ2-5; a possible D gene is TRBD1 (6 bases). Germline CDR1 and CDR2: SGDLS and YYNGEE. Between the trimmed V and J ends, which lost 0 bases and 2 bases, there was a span of 14 bases. This CDR3 has 16 residues. CDR3 nucleotide sequence: TGTGCCAGCAGCGTAGATGGGGGCGCTTTTCAAGAGACCCAGTACTTC. Its translation: CASSVDGGAFQETQYF.

This clonotype was observed a handful of times. This chain connects TRBV14 to TRBJ1-2, with no clear D. This CDR3 contains 13 residues. Looked up from germline, CDR1 is SGHDN and CDR2 is FVKESK. V gave up 5 bases and J gave up 3 bases, with 10 bases separating them. In DNA, the CDR3 is TGTGCCAGCAGCGATTCTGGCGACTATGGCTACACCTTC. This gives the protein CASSDSGDYGYTF.

This clonotype was detected only once. As the CDR3 is not closed by the conserved phenylalanine or tryptophan, this likely results from a read error. V is TRBV3-1 and J is TRBJ2-7, with 7 nucleotides matching TRBD2. CDR3 size: 14 residues. Germline lookup yields CDR1 LGHDT and CDR2 YNNKEL (reference sequence). The V gene end was trimmed by 5 bases and the J gene end by 2 bases; junction bases not matched to a gene: 6. The CDR3 spells CASSSSGLTYEQYL. CDR3 DNA sequence: TGTGCCAGCAGCTCTAGCGGACTGACCTACGAGCAGTACCTC.